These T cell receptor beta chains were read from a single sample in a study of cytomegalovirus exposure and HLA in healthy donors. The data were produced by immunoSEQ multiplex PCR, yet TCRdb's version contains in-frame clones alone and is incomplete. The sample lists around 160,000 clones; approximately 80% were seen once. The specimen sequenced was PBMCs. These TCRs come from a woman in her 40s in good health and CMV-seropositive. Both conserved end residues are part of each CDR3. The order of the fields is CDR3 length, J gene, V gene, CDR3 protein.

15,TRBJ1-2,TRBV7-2,CASSPKTGTPPGYTF
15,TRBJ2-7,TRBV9,CASSVETGMAYEQYF
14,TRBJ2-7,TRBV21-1,CASSKAYRVYEQYF
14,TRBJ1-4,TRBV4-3,CASSQDAGYEKLFF
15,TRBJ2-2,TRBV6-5,CASRDTSVNTGELFF
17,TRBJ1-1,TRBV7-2,CASSLGWGGGGNTEAFF
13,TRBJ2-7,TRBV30,CAWRAGTGVEQYF
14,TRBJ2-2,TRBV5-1,CASSLEGVTGELFF
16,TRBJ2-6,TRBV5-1,CASSQTSGAGANVLTF
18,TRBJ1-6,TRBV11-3,CASSLDQGGSIYNSPLHF
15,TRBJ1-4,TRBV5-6,CASSLRTGFNEKLFF
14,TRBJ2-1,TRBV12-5,CASEGGPIHNEQFF
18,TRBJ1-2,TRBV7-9,CASSLGSGRVGTNYGYTF
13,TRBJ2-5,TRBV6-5,CASSYGGAETQYF
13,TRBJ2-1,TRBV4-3,CASSQDWHNEQFF
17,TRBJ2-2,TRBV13,CASSTRTGLANTGELFF
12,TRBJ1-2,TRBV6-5,CASSDGTGGYTF
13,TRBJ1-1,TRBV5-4,CATDRDGATEAFF
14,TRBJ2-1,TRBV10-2,CASSGRENYNEQFF
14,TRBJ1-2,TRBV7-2,CASTHDRENYGYTF
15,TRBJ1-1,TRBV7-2,CASSLMVAGNTEAFF
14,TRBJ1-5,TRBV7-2,CASSSGPTNQPQHF
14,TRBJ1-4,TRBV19,CASSLQGAGEKLFF
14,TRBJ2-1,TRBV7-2,CASSPGLAGYEQFF
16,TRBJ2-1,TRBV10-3,CAISGTSGRTNNEQFF
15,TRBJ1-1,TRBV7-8,CASSSTEFLNTEAFF